This TCR beta chain is drawn from a study of response to subunit inactivated influenza vaccine. This clonotype has ten or more counts. TCRdb recomputed calls from the RT-PCR reads with MiXCR, one row per CDR3 protein. Among 590,000 or so distinct CDR3 sequences, 14% were seen once, and the ten largest hold 7.5% to 8%. The CDR3 spans 14 residues. Deletions cut 10 bases from V and 8 bases from J, with 21 bases between. CDR1 is ENHRY, CDR2 SYGVKD, per germline. V is TRBV10-3 and J is TRBJ2-1, with D perhaps TRBD2 (6 bases). Sequencing was performed on PBMCs from blood, taken around 15 days before vaccination. The clonotype was recovered from a man aged 45-65 years who received an inactivated influenza vaccine. CDR3 in amino acids: CATYNRDSSDEQFF. Written as DNA, the CDR3 is TGTGCCACTTATAACCGGGACTCCAGCGATGAGCAGTTCTTC.